Listed here is a single T cell receptor (beta chain). The antigen remains unidentified. This sample stems from a study of T cell repertoires in ileal Crohn's disease. At the level of the study: Surgery for a complication: stricturing in about 60%, penetrating in approximately 40%.

Surgical specimens yielded lamina propria lymphocytes, which were density-gradient separated and then sorted. Adults with ileal or ileocolonic Crohn's disease and an indication for resection were eligible. Generated by immunoSEQ multiplex PCR, the TCRdb table keeps only in-frame clones and is missing some. The table lists about 1,900 clones, about 74% of them singletons, with 13% in the top ten. Study results and caveats: High-frequency clones were more common in sorted CD8 than CD4 cells. Endoscopic recurrence occurred in every patient whose clonality exceeded 26.8%.

The sample was CD8+ T cells from ileum. This clonotype was sampled from an adult with Crohn's disease. Some clones in this sample may be carry-over from other donors' samples.

CDR3 sequence reads: CASSQQGGSYNEQFF. The CDR3 DNA follows: TGTGCCAGCAGCCAACAGGGGGGATCCTACAATGAGCAGTTCTTC. The chain links TRBV4-2 to TRBJ2-1; D is perhaps TRBD1 (7 bases). Trimming took off 2 bases at V and 1 base at J, with 9 bases between the two ends. This CDR3 has 15 amino acids. The germline V gene encodes CDR1 LGHNA and CDR2 YNFKEQ.